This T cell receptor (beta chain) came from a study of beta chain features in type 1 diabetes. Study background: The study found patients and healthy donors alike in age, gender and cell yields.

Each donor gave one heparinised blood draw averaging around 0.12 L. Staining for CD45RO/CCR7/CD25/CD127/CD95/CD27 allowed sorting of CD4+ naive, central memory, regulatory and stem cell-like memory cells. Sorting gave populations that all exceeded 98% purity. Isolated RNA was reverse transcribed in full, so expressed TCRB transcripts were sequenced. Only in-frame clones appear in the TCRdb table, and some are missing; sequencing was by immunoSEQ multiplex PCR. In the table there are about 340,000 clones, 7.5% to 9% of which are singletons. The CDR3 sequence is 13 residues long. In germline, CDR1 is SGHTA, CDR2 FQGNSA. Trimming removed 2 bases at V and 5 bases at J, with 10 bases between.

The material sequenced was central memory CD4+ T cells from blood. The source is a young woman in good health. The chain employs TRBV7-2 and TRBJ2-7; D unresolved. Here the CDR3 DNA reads TGTGCCAGCAGCTTAAGGCTAATCCACGAGCAGTACTTC. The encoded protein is CASSLRLIHEQYF.